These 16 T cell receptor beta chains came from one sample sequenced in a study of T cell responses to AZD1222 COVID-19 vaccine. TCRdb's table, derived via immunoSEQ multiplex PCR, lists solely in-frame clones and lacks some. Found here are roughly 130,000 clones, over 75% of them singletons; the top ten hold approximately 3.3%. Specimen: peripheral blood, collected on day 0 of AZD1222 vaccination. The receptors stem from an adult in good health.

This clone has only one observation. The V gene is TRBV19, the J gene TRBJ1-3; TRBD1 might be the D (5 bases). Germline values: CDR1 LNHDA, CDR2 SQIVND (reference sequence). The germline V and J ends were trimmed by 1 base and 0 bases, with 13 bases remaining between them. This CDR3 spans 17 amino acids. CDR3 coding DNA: TGTGCCAGTAGTATAGCGCGAGGGGCGTCCTCTGGAAACACCATATATTTT. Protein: CASSIARGASSGNTIYF.

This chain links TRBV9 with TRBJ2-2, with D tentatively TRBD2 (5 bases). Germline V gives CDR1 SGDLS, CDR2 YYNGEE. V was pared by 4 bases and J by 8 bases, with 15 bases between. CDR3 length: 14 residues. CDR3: CASSYGPSGGELFF. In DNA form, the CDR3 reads TGTGCCAGCAGCTACGGCCCCTCGGGAGGGGAGCTGTTTTTT.

The CDR3 DNA follows: TGTGCCAGCAGCCGGCAGGGCGAGCAGTCCTACGAGCAGTACTTC. Its translation: CASSRQGEQSYEQYF. The gene calls are TRBV9 and TRBJ2-7; possible D gene TRBD1, 5 bases. Germline V gene sequence: CDR1 SGDLS, CDR2 YYNGEE. Trimming took off 4 bases at V and 1 base at J, with 15 bases between the two ends. The CDR3 extends over 15 amino acids. Drawing the rest from reference TRBV9 and TRBJ2-7, the complete variable domain is DSGVTQTPKHLITATGQRVTLRCSPRSGDLSVYWYQQSLDQGLQFLIQYYNGEERAKGNILERFSAQQFPDLHSELNLSSLELGDSALYFCASSRQGEQSYEQYFGPGTRLTVT.

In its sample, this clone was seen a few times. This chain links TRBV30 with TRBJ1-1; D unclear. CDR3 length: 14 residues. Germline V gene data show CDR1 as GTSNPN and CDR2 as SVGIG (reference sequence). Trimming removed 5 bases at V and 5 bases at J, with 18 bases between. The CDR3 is CAWLLARARTEAFF. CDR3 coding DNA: TGTGCCTGGCTTCTCGCGAGGGCGCGAACTGAAGCTTTCTTT.

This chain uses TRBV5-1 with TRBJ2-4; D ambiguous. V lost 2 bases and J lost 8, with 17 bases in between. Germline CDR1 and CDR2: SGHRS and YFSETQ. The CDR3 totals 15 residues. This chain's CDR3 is CASSFASSPGDIQYF. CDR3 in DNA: TGCGCCAGCAGCTTTGCCTCCTCGCCCGGAGACATTCAGTACTTC.

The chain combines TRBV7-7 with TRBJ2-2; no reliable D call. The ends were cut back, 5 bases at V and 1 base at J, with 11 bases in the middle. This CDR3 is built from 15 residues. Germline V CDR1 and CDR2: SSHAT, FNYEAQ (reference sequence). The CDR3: CASSPGFLNTGELFF. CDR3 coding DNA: TGTGCCAGCAGCCCCGGCTTCCTGAACACCGGGGAGCTGTTTTTT. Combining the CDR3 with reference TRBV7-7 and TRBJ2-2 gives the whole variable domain GAGVSQSPRYKVTKRGQDVTLRCDPISSHATLYWYQQALGQGPEFLTYFNYEAQPDKSGLPSDRFSAERPEGSISTLTIQRTEQRDSAMYRCASSPGFLNTGELFFGEGSRLTVL.

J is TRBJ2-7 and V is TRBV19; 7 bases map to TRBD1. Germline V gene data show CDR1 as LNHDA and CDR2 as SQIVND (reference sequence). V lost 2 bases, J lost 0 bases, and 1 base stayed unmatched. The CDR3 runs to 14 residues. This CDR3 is CASSITGVSYEQYF. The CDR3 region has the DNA TGTGCCAGTAGTATAACAGGGGTCTCCTACGAGCAGTACTTC.

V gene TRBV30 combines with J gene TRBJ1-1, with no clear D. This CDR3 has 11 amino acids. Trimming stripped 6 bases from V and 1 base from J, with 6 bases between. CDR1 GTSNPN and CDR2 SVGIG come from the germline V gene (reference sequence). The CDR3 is CACSRNTEAFF. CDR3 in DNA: TGTGCCTGTAGTCGGAACACTGAAGCTTTCTTT.

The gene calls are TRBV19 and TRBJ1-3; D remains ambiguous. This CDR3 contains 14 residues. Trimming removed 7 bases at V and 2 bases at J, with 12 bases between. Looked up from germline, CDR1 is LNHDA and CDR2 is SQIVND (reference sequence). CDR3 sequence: CASTIGMTGNTIYF. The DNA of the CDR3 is TGTGCCAGTACCATCGGCATGACTGGAAACACCATATATTTT.

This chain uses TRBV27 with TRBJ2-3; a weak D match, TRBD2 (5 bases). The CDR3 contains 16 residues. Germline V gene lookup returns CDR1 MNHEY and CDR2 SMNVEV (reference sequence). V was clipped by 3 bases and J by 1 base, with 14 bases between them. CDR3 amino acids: CASSLRFSGGTDTQYF. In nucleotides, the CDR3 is TGTGCCAGCAGTTTGAGATTCTCCGGGGGCACAGATACGCAGTATTTT.

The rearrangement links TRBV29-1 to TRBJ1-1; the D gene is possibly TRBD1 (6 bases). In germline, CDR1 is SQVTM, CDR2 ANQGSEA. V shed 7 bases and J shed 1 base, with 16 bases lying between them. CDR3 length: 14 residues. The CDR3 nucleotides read TGCAGCGGCTGGGGGGCACTAGGGAACACTGAAGCTTTCTTT. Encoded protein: CSGWGALGNTEAFF.

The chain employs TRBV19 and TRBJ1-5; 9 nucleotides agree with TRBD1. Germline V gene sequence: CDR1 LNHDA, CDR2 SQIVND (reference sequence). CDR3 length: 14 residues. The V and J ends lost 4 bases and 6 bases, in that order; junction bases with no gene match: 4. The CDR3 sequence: CASSTTGGGQPQHF. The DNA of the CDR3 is TGTGCCAGTAGTACAACAGGGGGCGGTCAGCCCCAGCATTTT.

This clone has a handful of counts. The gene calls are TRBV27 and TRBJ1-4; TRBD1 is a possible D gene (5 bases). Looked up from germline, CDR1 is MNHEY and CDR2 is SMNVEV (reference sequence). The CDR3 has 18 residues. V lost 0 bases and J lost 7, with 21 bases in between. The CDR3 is CASSLSWEVGGDGEKLFF. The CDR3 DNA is TGTGCCAGCAGTTTATCGTGGGAGGTTGGGGGGGACGGTGAAAAACTGTTTTTT. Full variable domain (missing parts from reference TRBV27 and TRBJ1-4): EAQVTQNPRYLITVTGKKLTVTCSQNMNHEYMSWYRQDPGLGLRQIYYSMNVEVTDKGDVPEGYKVSRKEKRNFPLILESPSPNQTSLYFCASSLSWEVGGDGEKLFFGSGTQLSVL.

The CDR3 protein is CASSFKGVGNSGTQYF. In nucleotides, the CDR3 is TGTGCCAGCAGCTTTAAGGGGGTGGGGAATTCAGGGACCCAGTACTTC. The chain combines TRBV7-2 with TRBJ2-5, with D tentatively TRBD1 (6 bases). Germline loops: CDR1 SGHTA, CDR2 FQGNSA. This CDR3 region has 16 residues. Trimming cost V 3 bases and J 7 bases, with 21 bases left between them.

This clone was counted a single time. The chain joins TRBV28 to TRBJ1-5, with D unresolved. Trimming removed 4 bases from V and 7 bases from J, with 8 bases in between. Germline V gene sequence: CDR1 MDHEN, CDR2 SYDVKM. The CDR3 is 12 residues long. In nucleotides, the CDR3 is TGTGCCAGCAGTTATGGGGAGCAGCCCCAGCATTTT. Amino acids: CASSYGEQPQHF.

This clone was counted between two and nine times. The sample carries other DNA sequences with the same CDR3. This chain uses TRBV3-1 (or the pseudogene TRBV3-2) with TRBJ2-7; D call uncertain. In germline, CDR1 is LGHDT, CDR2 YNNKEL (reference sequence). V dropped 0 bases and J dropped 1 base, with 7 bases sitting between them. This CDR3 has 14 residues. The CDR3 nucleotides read TGTGCCAGCAGCCAAGATCCGGATTCCTACGAGCAGTACTTC. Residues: CASSQDPDSYEQYF.